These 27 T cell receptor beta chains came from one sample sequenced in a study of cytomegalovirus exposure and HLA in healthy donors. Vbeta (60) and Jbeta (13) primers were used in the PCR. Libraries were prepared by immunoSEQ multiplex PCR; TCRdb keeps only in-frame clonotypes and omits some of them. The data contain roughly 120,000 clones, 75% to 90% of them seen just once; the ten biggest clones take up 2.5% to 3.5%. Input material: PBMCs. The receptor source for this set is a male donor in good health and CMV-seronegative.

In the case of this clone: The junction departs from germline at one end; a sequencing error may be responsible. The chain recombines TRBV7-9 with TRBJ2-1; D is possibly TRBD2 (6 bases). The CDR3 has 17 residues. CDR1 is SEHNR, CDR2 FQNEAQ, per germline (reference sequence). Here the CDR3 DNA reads TGTGCCAGCAGCTTAGCGTGGGGGGAAAGCTCCTACAATGAACAGTTCTTC. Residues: CASSLAWGESSYNEQFF.

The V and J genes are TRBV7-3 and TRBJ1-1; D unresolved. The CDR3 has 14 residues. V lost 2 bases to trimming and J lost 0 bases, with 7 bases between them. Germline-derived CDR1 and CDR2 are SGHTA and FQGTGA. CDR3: CASSLEGLNTEAFF. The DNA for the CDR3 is TGTGCCAGCAGCTTAGAGGGCCTGAACACTGAAGCTTTCTTT.

The CDR3 loop is CAWRPRLNTEAFF. As DNA, the CDR3 is TGTGCCTGGAGACCGCGCCTGAACACTGAAGCTTTCTTT. The rearrangement links TRBV30 to TRBJ1-1; the D is unclear. The V gene's germline CDR1 is GTSNPN and CDR2 SVGIG (reference sequence). This CDR3 comprises 13 residues. Trimming cost V 3 bases and J 0 bases, with 8 bases left between them.

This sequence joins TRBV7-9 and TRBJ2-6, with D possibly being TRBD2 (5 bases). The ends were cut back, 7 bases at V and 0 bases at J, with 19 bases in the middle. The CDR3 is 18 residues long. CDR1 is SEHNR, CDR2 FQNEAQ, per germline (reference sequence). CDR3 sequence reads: CASNPSGREGSGANVLTF. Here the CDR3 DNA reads TGTGCCAGCAATCCCTCGGGCAGAGAGGGCTCTGGGGCCAACGTCCTGACTTTC.

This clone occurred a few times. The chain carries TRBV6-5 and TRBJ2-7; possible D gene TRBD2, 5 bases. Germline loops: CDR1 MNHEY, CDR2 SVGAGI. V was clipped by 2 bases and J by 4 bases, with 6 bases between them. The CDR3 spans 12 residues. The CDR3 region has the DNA TGTGCCAGCAGTTACGGGAGATACGAGCAGTACTTC. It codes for CASSYGRYEQYF.

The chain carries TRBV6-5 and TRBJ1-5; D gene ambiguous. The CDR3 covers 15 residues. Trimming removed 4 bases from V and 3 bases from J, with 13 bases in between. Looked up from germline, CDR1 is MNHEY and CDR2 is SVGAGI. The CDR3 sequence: CASSFTGNLNQPQHF. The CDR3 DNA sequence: TGTGCCAGCAGTTTCACCGGGAATCTCAATCAGCCCCAGCATTTT.

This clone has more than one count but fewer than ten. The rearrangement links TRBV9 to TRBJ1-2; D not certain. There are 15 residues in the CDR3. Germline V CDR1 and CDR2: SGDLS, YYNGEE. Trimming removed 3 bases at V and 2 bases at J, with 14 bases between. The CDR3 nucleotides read TGTGCCAGCAGCGGCCCCGATCAGGTCAACTATGGCTACACCTTC. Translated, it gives CASSGPDQVNYGYTF.

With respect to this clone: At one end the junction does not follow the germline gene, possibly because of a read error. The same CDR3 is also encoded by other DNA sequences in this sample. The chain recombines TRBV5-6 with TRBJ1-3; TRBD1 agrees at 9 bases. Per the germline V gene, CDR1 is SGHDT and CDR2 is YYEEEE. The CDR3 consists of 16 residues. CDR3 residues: CASSRPQDRGGNTIYF. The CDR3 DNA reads TGTGCCAGCAGCCGCCCCCAAGACAGGGGGGGAAATACCATATATTTT.

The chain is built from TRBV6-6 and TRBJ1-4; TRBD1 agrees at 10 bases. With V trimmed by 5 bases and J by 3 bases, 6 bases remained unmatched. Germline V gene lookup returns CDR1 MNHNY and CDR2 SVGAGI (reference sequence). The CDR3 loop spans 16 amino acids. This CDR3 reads CASSLDRGRANEKLFF. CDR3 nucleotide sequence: TGTGCCAGCAGTCTAGACAGGGGGCGAGCTAATGAAAAACTGTTTTTT.

This CDR3 reads CASSEERGGGTDTQYF. For the CDR3, the DNA is TGTGCCAGCAGTGAAGAGCGGGGGGGCGGCACAGATACGCAGTATTTT. The chain combines TRBV6-4 with TRBJ2-3; the match to TRBD2 covers 10 bases. Trimming took 3 bases from V and 1 from J; bases not matched to a gene: 4. The germline CDR1 and CDR2 sequences are MRHNA and SNTAGT. The CDR3 loop spans 16 amino acids.

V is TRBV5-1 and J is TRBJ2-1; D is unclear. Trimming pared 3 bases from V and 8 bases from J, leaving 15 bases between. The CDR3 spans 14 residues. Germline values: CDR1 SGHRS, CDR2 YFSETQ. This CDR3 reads CASSYRNGVDEQFF. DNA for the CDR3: TGCGCCAGCAGCTATCGGAACGGAGTCGATGAGCAGTTCTTC. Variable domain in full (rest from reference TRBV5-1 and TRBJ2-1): KAGVTQTPRYLIKTRGQQVTLSCSPISGHRSVSWYQQTPGQGLQFLFEYFSETQRNKGNFPGRFSGRQFSNSRSEMNVSTLELGDSALYLCASSYRNGVDEQFFGPGTRLTVL.

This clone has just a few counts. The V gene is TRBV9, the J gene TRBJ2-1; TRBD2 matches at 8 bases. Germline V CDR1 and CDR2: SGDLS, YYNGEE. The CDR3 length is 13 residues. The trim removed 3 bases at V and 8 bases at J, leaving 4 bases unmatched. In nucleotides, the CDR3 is TGTGCCAGCAGCGCTCGACTAGCGTATGAGCAGTTCTTC. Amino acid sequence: CASSARLAYEQFF.

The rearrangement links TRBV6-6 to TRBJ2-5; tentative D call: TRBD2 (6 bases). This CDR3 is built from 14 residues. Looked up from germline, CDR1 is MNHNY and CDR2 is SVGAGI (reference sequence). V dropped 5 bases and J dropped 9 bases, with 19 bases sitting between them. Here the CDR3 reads CASSPGGTEVAQYF. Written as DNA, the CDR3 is TGTGCCAGCAGTCCAGGCGGGACCGAGGTGGCCCAGTACTTC.

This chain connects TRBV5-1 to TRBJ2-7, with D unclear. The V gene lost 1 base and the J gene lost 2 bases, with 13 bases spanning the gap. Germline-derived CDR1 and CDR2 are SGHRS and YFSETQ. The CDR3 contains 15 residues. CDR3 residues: CASSLPRPEAYEQYF. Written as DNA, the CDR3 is TGCGCCAGCAGCTTGCCAAGACCAGAGGCCTACGAGCAGTACTTC.

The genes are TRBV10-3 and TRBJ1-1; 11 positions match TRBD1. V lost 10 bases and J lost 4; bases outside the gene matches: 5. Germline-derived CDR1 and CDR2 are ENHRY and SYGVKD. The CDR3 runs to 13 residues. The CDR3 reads CANSGTGGTEAFF. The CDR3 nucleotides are TGTGCCAACTCCGGGACAGGGGGCACTGAAGCTTTCTTT.

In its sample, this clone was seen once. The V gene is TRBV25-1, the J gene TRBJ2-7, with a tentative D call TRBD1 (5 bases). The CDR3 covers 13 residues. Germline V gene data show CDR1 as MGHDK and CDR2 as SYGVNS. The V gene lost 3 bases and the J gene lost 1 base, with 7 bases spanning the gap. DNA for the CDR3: TGTGCCAGCAGTGATAGGGGTTCCTACGAGCAGTACTTC. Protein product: CASSDRGSYEQYF.

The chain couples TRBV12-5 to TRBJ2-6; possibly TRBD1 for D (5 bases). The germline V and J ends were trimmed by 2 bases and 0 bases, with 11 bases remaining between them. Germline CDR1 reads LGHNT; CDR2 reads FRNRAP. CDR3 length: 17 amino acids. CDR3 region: CASGLPSTGSGANVLTF. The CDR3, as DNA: TGTGCTAGTGGTTTGCCTTCCACAGGCTCTGGGGCCAACGTCCTGACTTTC.

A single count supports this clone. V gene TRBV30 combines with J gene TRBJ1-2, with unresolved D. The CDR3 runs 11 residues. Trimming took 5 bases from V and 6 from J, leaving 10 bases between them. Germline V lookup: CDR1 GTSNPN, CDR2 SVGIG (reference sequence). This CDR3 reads CAWGPSDGYTF. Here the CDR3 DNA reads TGTGCCTGGGGGCCCTCAGATGGCTACACCTTC.

The CDR3 spells CASSAETGREQYF. The CDR3 nucleotides read TGTGCCAGCAGTGCAGAGACAGGGAGAGAGCAGTACTTC. The rearrangement uses TRBV2 and TRBJ2-5, with 7 nucleotides matching TRBD1. Germline CDR1 and CDR2: SNHLY and FYNNEI. The V gene end was trimmed by 4 bases and the J gene end by 11 bases; junction bases not matched to a gene: 10. The CDR3 loop spans 13 amino acids.

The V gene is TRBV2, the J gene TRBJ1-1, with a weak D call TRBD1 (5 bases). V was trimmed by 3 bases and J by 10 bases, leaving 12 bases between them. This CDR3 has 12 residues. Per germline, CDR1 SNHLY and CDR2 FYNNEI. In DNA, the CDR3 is TGTGCCAGCAGTGAGACGTCGGGGGGAGCTTTCTTT. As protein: CASSETSGGAFF. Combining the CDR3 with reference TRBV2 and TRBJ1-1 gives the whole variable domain EPEVTQTPSHQVTQMGQEVILRCVPISNHLYFYWYRQILGQKVEFLVSFYNNEISEKSEIFDDQFSVERPDGSNFTLKIRSTKLEDSAMYFCASSETSGGAFFGQGTRLTVV.

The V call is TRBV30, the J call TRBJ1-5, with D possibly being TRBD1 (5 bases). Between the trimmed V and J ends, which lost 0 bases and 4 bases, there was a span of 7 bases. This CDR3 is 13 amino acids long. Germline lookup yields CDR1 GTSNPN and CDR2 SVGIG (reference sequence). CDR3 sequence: CAWSVKGNQPQHF. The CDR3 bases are TGTGCCTGGAGTGTAAAGGGGAATCAGCCCCAGCATTTT.

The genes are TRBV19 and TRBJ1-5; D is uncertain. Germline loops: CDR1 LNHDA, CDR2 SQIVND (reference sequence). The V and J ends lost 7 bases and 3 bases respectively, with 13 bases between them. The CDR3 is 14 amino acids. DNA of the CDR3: TGTGCCAGTAACCAGGATGGCATCAATCAGCCCCAGCATTTT. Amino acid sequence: CASNQDGINQPQHF.

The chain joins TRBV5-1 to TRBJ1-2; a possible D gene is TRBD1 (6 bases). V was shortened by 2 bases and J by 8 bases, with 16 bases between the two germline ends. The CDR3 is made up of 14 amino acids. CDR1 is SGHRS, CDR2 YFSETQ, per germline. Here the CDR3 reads CASSFQTGFEGYTF. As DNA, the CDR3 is TGCGCCAGCAGCTTTCAGACAGGCTTTGAAGGCTACACCTTC.

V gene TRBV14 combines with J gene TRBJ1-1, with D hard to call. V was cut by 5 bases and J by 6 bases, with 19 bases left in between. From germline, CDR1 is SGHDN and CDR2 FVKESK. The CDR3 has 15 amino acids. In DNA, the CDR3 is TGTGCCAGCAGCGACCAACAGAGCTCCAAGCCTGAAGCTTTCTTT. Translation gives CASSDQQSSKPEAFF.

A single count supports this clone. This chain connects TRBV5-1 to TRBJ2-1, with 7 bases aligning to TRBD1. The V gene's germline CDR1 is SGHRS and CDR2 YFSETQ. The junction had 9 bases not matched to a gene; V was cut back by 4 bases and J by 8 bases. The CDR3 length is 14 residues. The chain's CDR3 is CASSPQGVVDEQFF. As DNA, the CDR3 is TGCGCCAGCAGCCCCCAGGGGGTGGTCGATGAGCAGTTCTTC.

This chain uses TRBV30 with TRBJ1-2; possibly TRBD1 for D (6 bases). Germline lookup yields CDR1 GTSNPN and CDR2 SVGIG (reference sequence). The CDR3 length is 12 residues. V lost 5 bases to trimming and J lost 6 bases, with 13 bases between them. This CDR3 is CAWLQGRDGYTF. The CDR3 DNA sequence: TGTGCCTGGCTACAGGGAAGGGATGGCTACACCTTC.

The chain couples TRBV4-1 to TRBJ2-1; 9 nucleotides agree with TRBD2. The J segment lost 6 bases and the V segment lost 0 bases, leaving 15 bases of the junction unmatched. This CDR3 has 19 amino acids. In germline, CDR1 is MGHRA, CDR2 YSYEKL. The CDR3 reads CASSQDPPPSAGGGNEQFF. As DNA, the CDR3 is TGCGCCAGCAGCCAAGATCCCCCCCCCTCAGCGGGGGGCGGCAATGAGCAGTTCTTC.